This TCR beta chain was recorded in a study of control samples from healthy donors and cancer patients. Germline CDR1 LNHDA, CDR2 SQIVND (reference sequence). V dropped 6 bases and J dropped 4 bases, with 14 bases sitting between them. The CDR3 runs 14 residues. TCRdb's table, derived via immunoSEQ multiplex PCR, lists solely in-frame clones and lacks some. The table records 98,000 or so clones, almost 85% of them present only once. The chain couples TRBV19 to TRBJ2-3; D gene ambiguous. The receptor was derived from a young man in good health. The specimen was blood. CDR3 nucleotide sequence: TGTGCCAGTAGAAGGGTAGCAGCTTCAGATACGCAGTATTTT. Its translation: CASRRVAASDTQYF.